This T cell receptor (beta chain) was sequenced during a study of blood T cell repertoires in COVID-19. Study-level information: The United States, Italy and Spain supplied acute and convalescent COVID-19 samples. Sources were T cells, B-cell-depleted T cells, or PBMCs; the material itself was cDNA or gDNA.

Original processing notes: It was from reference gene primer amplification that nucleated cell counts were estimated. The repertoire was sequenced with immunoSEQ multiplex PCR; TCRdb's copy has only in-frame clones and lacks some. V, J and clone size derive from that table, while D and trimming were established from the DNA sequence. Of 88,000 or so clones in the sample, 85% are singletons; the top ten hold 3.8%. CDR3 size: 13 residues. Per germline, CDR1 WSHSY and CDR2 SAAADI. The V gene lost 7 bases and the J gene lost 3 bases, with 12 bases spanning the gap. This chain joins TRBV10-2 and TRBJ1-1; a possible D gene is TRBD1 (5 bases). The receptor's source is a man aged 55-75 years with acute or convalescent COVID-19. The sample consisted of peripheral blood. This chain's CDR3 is CASTDQGDTEAFF. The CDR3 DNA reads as TGCGCCAGCACCGATCAGGGTGACACTGAAGCTTTCTTT.